The present T cell receptor beta chain was sequenced within a study of human T cells and chemical hapten exposure. Study background: Sensitization involved placing 2% DPC onto an approximately 2 cm by approximately 2 cm region of upper inner arm skin. DPC at 0.01% went onto the upper back in patch tests, read at 6 days. Study-wide findings and caveats: While controls formed fewer of them, expanded TCRs formed significantly more large CDR3 similarity clusters.

This clonotype was seen repeatedly, ten times or more. As yet, its antigen is unknown. Documented time point: patch test 2, 6 weeks after DPC sensitization. The treatment is: therapeutic diphenylcyclopropenone sensitization with weekly scalp DPC. One entry per CDR3 protein results from TCRdb running MiXCR on the RACE reads. The sample carries about 350,000 distinct CDR3 sequences, around 6% recorded once. V gave up 2 bases and J gave up 6 bases; unmatched junction bases: 13. This CDR3 is 17 amino acids long. The germline V gene has CDR1 MDHEN and CDR2 SYDVKM. This material consisted of whole blood, taken in connection with sensitization to the hapten diphenylcyclopropenone (DPC). The origin of this receptor is a young woman with alopecia areata. Some clones in this sample may be carry-over from other donors' samples. The chain recombines TRBV28 with TRBJ2-3, with TRBD1 identical over 8 bases. CDR3 nucleotides: TGTGCCAGCAGTTTAGAGATGGCAGGGGGCGCGGATGATACGCAGTATTTT. Translating gives CASSLEMAGGADDTQYF. Variable domain in full (rest from reference TRBV28 and TRBJ2-3): DVKVTQSSRYLVKRTGEKVFLECVQDMDHENMFWYRQDPGLGLRLIYFSYDVKMKEKGDIPEGYSVSREKKERFSLILESASTNQTSMYLCASSLEMAGGADDTQYFGPGTRLTVL.